Relative to its sample, the clone carrying this T cell receptor delta chain is medium-sized (0.01 to 0.1%). The sample originates from a study of gamma-delta chains in newborns, infants, children. Overall study context: Microbial exposure reportedly drives polyclonal innate γδ T cell expansion after birth.

TCRdb re-called clones from the reads via CATT. The table shows 5,400 or so delta-chain clones, with around a sixth occurring only once. J lost 2 bases, V lost 1 base, and 11 bases had no gene match. This CDR3 is 20 amino acids long. Germline CDR1 GEAIGNYY, CDR2 EKD. This chain links TRDV2 with TRDJ3, with 9 bases identical to TRDD3. This TCR was sampled from a child who was a newborn, infant or young child, either healthy, febrile or measles-vaccinated (not recorded which). Source material: blood. The CDR3 region has the DNA TGTGCCTGTGACACGCTGTATGGGGGGGATACACCCTGGGACACCCGACAGATGTTTTTC. Encoded protein: CACDTLYGGDTPWDTRQMFF.